This passage covers 11 T cell receptor beta chains from one sample sequenced in a study of T-cell reconstitution after alpha-beta-depleted transplantation in children. Unique molecular identifiers featured in how the TCRbeta library was prepared. TCRdb called the PCR reads again in MiXCR, with one record for every CDR3 protein. In the table there are 240,000 or so distinct CDR3 sequences, about 11% of which are singletons. Specimen: PBMCs from the stem cell graft donor, collected from the stem cell graft. All receptors derive from a human donor who donated a stem cell graft to a child with acute lymphoblastic leukemia.

Comment on this clonotype: A read error may be the cause here, since a much bigger clone is one base away. This chain connects TRBV7-2 to TRBJ1-6; D call uncertain. The CDR3 runs to 16 residues. CDR1 is SGHTA and CDR2 is FQGNSA in the germline V gene. V was trimmed by 6 bases and J by 9 bases, leaving 21 bases between them. The CDR3 DNA reads as TGTGCCAGCAGTTTTAGTTTGCGGCTAGATAGTTCACCCCTCCACTTT. It codes for CASSFSLRLDSSPLHF. Full variable domain (outside the CDR3, taken from reference TRBV7-2 and TRBJ1-6): GAGVSQSPSNKVTEKGKDVELRCDPISGHTALYWYRQSLGQGLEFLIYFQGNSAPDKSGLPSDRFSAERTGGSVSTLTIQRTQQEDSAVYLCASSFSLRLDSSPLHFGNGTRLTVT.

This clonotype has at least ten counts. The V and J genes are TRBV27 and TRBJ1-3, with 7 bases that match TRBD1. With 5 bases clipped from V and 4 bases from J, the junction kept 14 bases outside the gene matches. Germline values: CDR1 MNHEY, CDR2 SMNVEV (reference sequence). The CDR3 contains 17 residues. Here the CDR3 DNA reads TGTGCCAGCAGTCCCAGGACAGGCTTCCGTGAGGGAAACACCATATATTTT. It translates to CASSPRTGFREGNTIYF.

At least ten counts were recorded for this clonotype. V usage is TRBV7-9 and J usage is TRBJ1-2; no clear D gene. The CDR3 covers 13 residues. CDR1 SEHNR and CDR2 FQNEAQ come from the germline V gene (reference sequence). V lost 1 base to trimming and J lost 7 bases, with 10 bases between them. In DNA, the CDR3 is TGTGCCAGCAGCTTAGAGGGTAGTTCTGGCTACACCTTC. Translation gives CASSLEGSSGYTF. The variable domain in full, completed from reference TRBV7-9 and TRBJ1-2, reads DTGVSQNPRHKITKRGQNVTFRCDPISEHNRLYWYRQTLGQGPEFLTYFQNEAQLEKSRLLSDRFSAERPKGSFSTLEIQRTEQGDSAMYLCASSLEGSSGYTFGSGTRLTVV.

The chain recombines TRBV29-1 with TRBJ2-7, with TRBD1 matching 7 bases. CDR1 is SQVTM and CDR2 is ANQGSEA in the germline V gene. The ends lost 7 bases at V and 3 bases at J; junction bases unmatched: 9. This CDR3 has 13 amino acids. The CDR3 nucleotides are TGCAGCGCCATTGGGACAGTTAACTACGAGCAGTACTTC. It yields the protein CSAIGTVNYEQYF.

The sample holds many counts of this clonotype. The chain employs TRBV5-1 and TRBJ2-3, with a tentative D call TRBD1 (5 bases). This CDR3 has 15 residues. V lost 0 bases and J lost 3, with 11 bases in between. Looked up from germline, CDR1 is SGHRS and CDR2 is YFSETQ. The CDR3 DNA reads TGCGCCAGCAGCTTGGTTCGTCCAGGGACAGATACGCAGTATTTT. Translation: CASSLVRPGTDTQYF.

In its sample, this clonotype was seen a few times. This chain links TRBV4-2 with TRBJ1-6; D is unclear. Germline V gives CDR1 LGHNA, CDR2 YNFKEQ. The germline V and J ends were trimmed by 9 bases and 10 bases, with 4 bases remaining between them. The CDR3 has 9 amino acids. Here the CDR3 reads CASGSPLHF. In DNA, the CDR3 is TGTGCCAGTGGGTCACCCCTCCACTTT.

In this sample, this clonotype turned up many times. V and J are TRBV28 and TRBJ1-4; unclear D gene. The CDR3 totals 14 residues. V lost 4 bases and J lost 7, with 13 bases in between. Germline CDR1 and CDR2: MDHEN and SYDVKM. The CDR3 region has the DNA TGTGCCAGCAGTTCCCGGGATGGTGGTGAAAAACTGTTTTTT. It translates to CASSSRDGGEKLFF.

This clonotype appeared many times. V usage is TRBV5-1 and J usage is TRBJ1-4; 7 bases are shared with TRBD1. CDR1 and CDR2 from the germline V gene are SGHRS and YFSETQ. The CDR3 length is 15 residues. V shed 4 bases and J 7 bases; nucleotides not matched to a gene: 10. CDR3 amino acids: CASSVRTGLAEKLFF. In DNA form, the CDR3 reads TGCGCCAGCAGCGTTCGGACAGGTTTAGCTGAAAAACTGTTTTTT.

The rearrangement links TRBV25-1 to TRBJ1-6; D is ambiguous. V was shortened by 1 base and J by 7 bases, with 8 bases between the two germline ends. The CDR3 length is 14 residues. Germline CDR1 and CDR2: MGHDK and SYGVNS. CDR3 sequence reads: CASSELTSNSPLHF. CDR3 nucleotides: TGTGCCAGCAGTGAATTAACTTCAAATTCACCCCTCCACTTT.

Many counts were recorded for this clonotype. V gene TRBV19 combines with J gene TRBJ2-3; no clear D gene. Trimming removed 5 bases at V and 2 bases at J, with 8 bases between. Germline V gene sequence: CDR1 LNHDA, CDR2 SQIVND (reference sequence). The CDR3 sequence is 13 residues long. The CDR3 loop reads CASSLLTTDTQYF. The CDR3 DNA sequence: TGTGCCAGTAGTCTCCTCACCACAGATACGCAGTATTTT.

This clonotype was detected many times. The J gene is TRBJ1-3, the V gene TRBV7-9; D is perhaps TRBD1 (6 bases). Per the germline V gene, CDR1 is SEHNR and CDR2 is FQNEAQ (reference sequence). This CDR3 region has 16 residues. V was cut by 2 bases and J by 0 bases, with 11 bases left in between. CDR3 sequence reads: CASSLPQGYSGNTIYF. CDR3 nucleotide sequence: TGTGCCAGCAGCTTACCTCAGGGGTACTCTGGAAACACCATATATTTT.